The clone carrying this T cell receptor (beta chain) showed up just once. The CDR3 runs to 16 residues. Between the trimmed V and J ends, which lost 0 bases and 1 base, there was a span of 11 bases. CDR1 LGHNA and CDR2 YNFKEQ come from the germline V gene. TCRdb recomputed calls from the RT-PCR reads with MiXCR, one row per CDR3 protein. The sample yields 150,000 or so distinct CDR3 sequences, 11% seen once. The data derive from a study of response to subunit inactivated influenza vaccine. The receptor comes from a man in his fifties or sixties who received an inactivated influenza vaccine. The input for sequencing was non-naive T cells sorted from PBMCs, taken more than 35 days after vaccination. This chain uses TRBV4-2 with TRBJ2-3; no reliable D call. For the CDR3, the DNA is TGTGCCAGCAGCCAAGATGTTAGGATAGGCACAGATACGCAGTATTTT. It specifies CASSQDVRIGTDTQYF.